The 5 T cell receptor beta chains below come from one sample, sequenced in a study of CD8+CD57+ T cells in acquired aplastic anemia. Genomic DNA acted as the template from which TCR beta VDJ combination and CDR3 sequence profiling were carried out. TCRdb reprocessed the reads via MiXCR and lists one record per CDR3 protein. The sample shows approximately 190,000 distinct CDR3 sequences, less than 60% of them seen only once. Sequencing involved patients with CD8+CD57+ cell expansion previously shown by flow cytometry. The sample comprised sorted CD4+, CD8+, or CD8+CD57+ T cells (not recorded which) from PBMCs. These receptors all come from a human donor with aplastic anemia.

This clonotype was observed many times. This chain joins TRBV7-2 and TRBJ1-3, with 7 bases lining up with TRBD1. This CDR3 is built from 15 residues. Germline assignment: CDR1 SGHTA and CDR2 FQGNSA. Unmatched junction bases numbered 3, after V lost 0 bases and J lost 4 bases. This chain's CDR3 is CASSLATGRGNTIYF. Written as DNA, the CDR3 is TGTGCCAGCAGCTTAGCGACAGGGCGGGGAAACACCATATATTTT. The full variable domain, rest sourced from reference TRBV7-2 and TRBJ1-3, is GAGVSQSPSNKVTEKGKDVELRCDPISGHTALYWYRQSLGQGLEFLIYFQGNSAPDKSGLPSDRFSAERTGGSVSTLTIQRTQQEDSAVYLCASSLATGRGNTIYFGEGSWLTVV.

At least ten counts were recorded for this clonotype. V usage is TRBV5-1 and J usage is TRBJ1-4; no definite D call. The CDR3 length is 14 residues. CDR1 and CDR2 from the germline V gene are SGHRS and YFSETQ. The V and J ends lost 4 bases and 5 bases respectively, with 12 bases between them. The CDR3 bases are TGCGCCAGCAGCCAAAGGACGGGGAATGAAAAACTGTTTTTT. This codes for CASSQRTGNEKLFF.

This clonotype was counted a few times. The V call is TRBV29-1, the J call TRBJ1-4; unclear D gene. Trimming cost V 3 bases and J 7 bases, with 6 bases left between them. In germline, CDR1 is SQVTM, CDR2 ANQGSEA. This CDR3 is built from 11 residues. The CDR3 spells CSVEKGEKLFF. CDR3 nucleotides: TGCAGCGTTGAGAAGGGTGAAAAACTGTTTTTT. Full variable domain (remainder filled in from reference TRBV29-1 and TRBJ1-4): SAVISQKPSRDICQRGTSLTIQCQVDSQVTMMFWYRQQPGQSLTLIATANQGSEATYESGFVIDKFPISRPNLTFSTLTVSNMSPEDSSIYLCSVEKGEKLFFGSGTQLSVL.

This clonotype was seen at least ten times. This chain connects TRBV5-1 to TRBJ1-6, with D possibly TRBD1 on 6 matching bases. V was clipped by 1 base and J by 7 bases, with 12 bases between them. The CDR3 sequence is 15 residues long. CDR1 SGHRS and CDR2 YFSETQ come from the germline V gene. The CDR3 bases are TGCGCCAGCAGCTTGAGGAGGGACACCAATTCACCCCTCCACTTT. Translated: CASSLRRDTNSPLHF.

This clonotype was counted a single time. V usage is TRBV15 and J usage is TRBJ2-2, with 9 bases that match TRBD2. The CDR3 runs 16 residues. Germline CDR1 LNHNV, CDR2 YYDKDF (reference sequence). Unmatched junction bases numbered 9, after V lost 4 bases and J lost 6 bases. The DNA of the CDR3 is TGTGCCACCAGCATAACCGGGACTAGCTTGTCCGGGGAGCTGTTTTTT. Protein product: CATSITGTSLSGELFF.